These 8 T cell receptor beta chains came from one sample sequenced in a study of OX40 agonist ivuxolimab in advanced cancers. Profiled with immunoSEQ multiplex PCR; TCRdb holds only in-frame clones, not every one. There are about 60,000 clones in the sample; around 85% occur only once, and about 2.7% lies in the top ten. Sequenced here: CD4+ or CD8+ T cells sorted from blood, sampled in a trial of the OX40 agonist ivuxolimab. The receptors originated from an adult with an advanced solid tumor such as melanoma, head and neck, liver or kidney cancer.

This clone was observed once. The chain employs TRBV11-3 and TRBJ2-2; D may correspond to TRBD1 or TRBD2 (6 bases each). Germline V CDR1 and CDR2: SGHNT, YENEEA. The CDR3 covers 15 residues. Trimming shortened V by 5 bases and J by 5 bases, and 15 bases separated the two germline ends. CDR3 in amino acids: CASSPRKGGTGELFF. CDR3 bases: TGTGCCAGCAGCCCGCGGAAGGGGGGAACCGGGGAGCTGTTTTTT.

The rearrangement uses TRBV7-9 and TRBJ2-2; 10 positions match TRBD1. The CDR3 contains 15 residues. V was clipped by 5 bases and J by 5 bases; unmatched bases: 5. Germline V CDR1 and CDR2: SEHNR, FQNEAQ (reference sequence). The CDR3 spells CASSTRTGGTGELFF. CDR3 in DNA: TGTGCCAGCAGCACAAGGACAGGGGGGACCGGGGAGCTGTTTTTT. Together with reference TRBV7-9 and TRBJ2-2, the CDR3 gives the full variable domain: DTGVSQNPRHKITKRGQNVTFRCDPISEHNRLYWYRQTLGQGPEFLTYFQNEAQLEKSRLLSDRFSAERPKGSFSTLEIQRTEQGDSAMYLCASSTRTGGTGELFFGEGSRLTVL.

The rearrangement uses TRBV2 and TRBJ2-7; D is uncertain. The CDR3 is 12 residues long. Germline CDR1 SNHLY, CDR2 FYNNEI. V shed 6 bases and J shed 5 bases, with 11 bases lying between them. This chain's CDR3 is CASRIRTDEQYF. DNA of the CDR3: TGTGCCAGCAGAATAAGGACCGACGAGCAGTACTTC.

This clone was detected only once. The rearrangement joins TRBV7-2 to TRBJ1-5; D unclear. Trimming took 2 bases from V and 0 from J, leaving 11 bases between them. Germline lookup yields CDR1 SGHTA and CDR2 FQGNSA. The CDR3 is 16 residues long. This CDR3 is CASSLSGLYSNQPQHF. Here the CDR3 DNA reads TGTGCCAGCAGCTTATCAGGCCTATATAGCAATCAGCCCCAGCATTTT.

J is TRBJ2-1 and V is TRBV2, with 10 bases fitting TRBD1. CDR1 SNHLY and CDR2 FYNNEI come from the germline V gene. CDR3 length equals 13 residues. V gave up 8 bases and J gave up 8 bases; unmatched junction bases: 6. The CDR3 bases are TGTGCCAGCCGGACAGGGGGGTCGTATGAGCAGTTCTTC. Protein: CASRTGGSYEQFF.

The CDR3 region is CASSATSGGFQETQYF. Here the CDR3 DNA reads TGTGCCAGCAGCGCAACTAGCGGGGGATTCCAAGAGACCCAGTACTTC. The genes are TRBV9 and TRBJ2-5; 11 nucleotides agree with TRBD2. Germline CDR1 reads SGDLS; CDR2 reads YYNGEE. V trimming: 3 bases; J trimming: 1 base; junction bases outside the gene matches: 5. The CDR3 spans 16 residues. Filled out from reference TRBV9 and TRBJ2-5, the complete variable domain reads DSGVTQTPKHLITATGQRVTLRCSPRSGDLSVYWYQQSLDQGLQFLIQYYNGEERAKGNILERFSAQQFPDLHSELNLSSLELGDSALYFCASSATSGGFQETQYFGPGTRLLVL.

The rearrangement links TRBV4-1 to TRBJ2-2; a possible D gene is TRBD2 (7 bases). The germline V gene encodes CDR1 MGHRA and CDR2 YSYEKL. CDR3 size: 18 residues. Trimming removed 6 bases at V and 1 base at J, with 21 bases between. The chain's CDR3 is CASSQPGGKRMNTGELFF. CDR3 bases: TGCGCCAGCAGTCAACCGGGGGGCAAACGGATGAACACCGGGGAGCTGTTTTTT.

The chain joins TRBV7-3 to TRBJ2-7; 7 bases match TRBD1. CDR3 length equals 14 residues. The V gene end was trimmed by 5 bases and the J gene end by 0 bases; junction bases not matched to a gene: 4. The germline gives CDR1 SGHTA, CDR2 FQGTGA. The CDR3 region is CASSRDSLSYEQYF. The CDR3 DNA reads as TGTGCCAGCAGCCGGGACAGTCTCTCCTACGAGCAGTACTTC.